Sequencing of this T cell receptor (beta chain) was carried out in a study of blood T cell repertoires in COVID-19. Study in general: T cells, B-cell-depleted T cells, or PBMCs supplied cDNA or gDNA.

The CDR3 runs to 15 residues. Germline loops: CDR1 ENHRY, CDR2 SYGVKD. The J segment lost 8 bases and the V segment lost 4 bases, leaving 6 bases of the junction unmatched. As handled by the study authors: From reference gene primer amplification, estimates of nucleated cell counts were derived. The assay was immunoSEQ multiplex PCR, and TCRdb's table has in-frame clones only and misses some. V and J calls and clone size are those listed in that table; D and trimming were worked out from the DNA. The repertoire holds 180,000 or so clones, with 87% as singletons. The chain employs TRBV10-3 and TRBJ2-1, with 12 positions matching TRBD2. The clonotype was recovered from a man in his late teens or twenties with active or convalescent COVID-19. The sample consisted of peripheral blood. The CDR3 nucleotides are TGTGCCATCAGTGTCCTAGCGGGGGGGCCGGATGAGCAGTTCTTC. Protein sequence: CAISVLAGGPDEQFF.